This TCR beta chain is from a study of T-cell reconstitution after alpha-beta-depleted transplantation in children. V was shortened by 6 bases and J by 2 bases, with 10 bases between the two germline ends. Per the germline V gene, CDR1 is KGHDR and CDR2 is SFDVKD. The CDR3 is made up of 14 amino acids. Researchers prepared the TCRbeta library using unique molecular identifiers, the study reports. TCRdb processed the PCR reads anew with MiXCR; each CDR3 protein has one entry. Of about 420,000 distinct CDR3 sequences listed, 15% to 20% were seen once; the top ten hold roughly 29%. The rearrangement uses TRBV24-1 and TRBJ2-1, with D perhaps matching TRBD2 (5 bases). The clonotype originates from a boy in the first two years of life who had a stem cell transplant for Wiskott-Aldrich syndrome, so the T cells may come from the graft donor. The sample consisted of PBMCs, mostly from graft donor cells, taken 360 days after TCRalphabeta/CD19-depleted stem cell transplant. The chain's CDR3 is CATSTGSAYNEQFF. Written as DNA, the CDR3 is TGTGCCACCAGTACGGGGTCCGCCTACAATGAGCAGTTCTTC.